This T cell receptor beta chain came from a study of vaccination effects on CD4 cells after COVID-19. Germline CDR1 reads SGHTA; CDR2 reads FQGNSA. The CDR3 sequence is 13 residues long. J lost 7 bases, V lost 5 bases, and 6 bases had no gene match. For this clone: Its target is not known.

Prior to sequencing, the ViraFEST assay stimulated PBMC with viral peptide pools, which expanded the antigen-specific CD4+ T cells. CD4+ T cell isolation took place after approximately ten days of culture. No vaccinee had earlier SARS-CoV-2 infection, and nucleocapsid antibodies were negative. Profiling relied on immunoSEQ multiplex PCR, and the TCRdb table lists in-frame clones only, not all of them. The repertoire holds about 71,000 clones, about four fifths seen once, with more than 10% in the top ten. The receptor comes from a human donor who received a COVID-19 vaccine. The sequencing here drew on CD4+ T cells from PBMCs cultured with SARS-CoV-2 spike peptides, taken before COVID-19 vaccination. The rearrangement links TRBV7-2 to TRBJ1-2; TRBD1 agrees at 8 bases. CDR3 region: CASSQNRGGGYTF. The CDR3, as DNA: TGTGCCAGCAGCCAAAACAGGGGGGGTGGCTACACCTTC.